This TCR beta chain was captured by sequencing in a study of CD8 T cells in ankylosing spondylitis. TCRdb re-called the 5' RACE reads through MiXCR, storing one row per CDR3 protein. The sample shows 200,000 or so distinct CDR3 sequences, roughly 20% of them seen only once. Sequencing was done on a sample of blood, either unsorted or a sorted T cell fraction (not recorded which). This sequence was found in a male donor aged 10-30 years with ankylosing spondylitis or in good health (not recorded which).

The CDR3 DNA reads TGCAGTGCTAGGGATCCGGGACAGGGTACCTACGAGCAGTACTTC. Its translation is CSARDPGQGTYEQYF. The J gene is TRBJ2-7, the V gene TRBV20-1; TRBD1 matches 9 bases. CDR1 and CDR2 from the germline V gene are DFQATT and SNEGSKA (reference sequence). The CDR3 consists of 15 residues. J lost 2 bases, V lost 3 bases, and 8 bases had no gene match.